The 21 T cell receptor beta chains below come from one sample, sequenced in a study of blood T cell repertoires in COVID-19. Sequencing used immunoSEQ multiplex PCR; TCRdb keeps in-frame clones, though not all of them. The data contain some 250,000 clones, 80% to 90% of them seen just once; the ten biggest clones take up 5% to 6%. The sequenced sample was peripheral blood. These receptors came from an elderly man with acute or convalescent COVID-19.

This rearrangement joins TRBV24-1 to TRBJ1-1; 7 bases are shared with TRBD1. This CDR3 is built from 13 residues. The V segment lost 7 bases and the J segment 2 bases; nucleotides outside the gene matches: 3. Per the germline V gene, CDR1 is KGHDR and CDR2 is SFDVKD. CDR3 residues: CATRDRTNTEAFF. CDR3 bases: TGTGCCACCAGGGACAGGACTAACACTGAAGCTTTCTTT.

The genes are TRBV5-6 and TRBJ2-1, with D uncertain. CDR1 and CDR2 from the germline V gene are SGHDT and YYEEEE. There are 11 residues in the CDR3. With 6 bases removed from V and 4 bases from J, the gap between germline ends came to 5 bases. CDR3 region: CASTSYNEQFF. The DNA of the CDR3 is TGTGCCAGCACCTCTTACAATGAGCAGTTCTTC.

The chain's CDR3 is CASSLGDGNRGGYTF. The CDR3 region has the DNA TGTGCCAGCAGCTTGGGCGACGGGAACAGAGGGGGCTACACCTTC. The chain employs TRBV7-2 and TRBJ1-2, with D unresolved. V was trimmed by 3 bases and J by 8 bases, leaving 19 bases between them. This CDR3 has 15 residues. CDR1 is SGHTA, CDR2 FQGNSA, per germline.

The chain has TRBV19 and TRBJ2-1; 9 bases align to TRBD1. From germline, CDR1 is LNHDA and CDR2 SQIVND (reference sequence). CDR3 length: 15 amino acids. Trimming at V came to 3 bases and at J to 9 bases, leaving 9 bases not matched to a gene. The CDR3 DNA reads as TGTGCCAGTAGTATGGCCGGGACAGGGAGTTTTGAGCAGTTCTTC. It specifies CASSMAGTGSFEQFF.

This clone was seen more than once but under ten times. The rearrangement joins TRBV5-4 to TRBJ2-2, with a possible D match to TRBD1 (6 bases). CDR3 length: 16 residues. CDR1 SGHNT and CDR2 YYREEE come from the germline V gene (reference sequence). Trimming pared 4 bases from V and 2 bases from J, leaving 15 bases between. CDR3 sequence: CASSPGQGGNTGELFF. CDR3 coding DNA: TGTGCCAGCAGCCCCGGGCAAGGGGGAAACACCGGGGAGCTGTTTTTT.

V usage is TRBV28 and J usage is TRBJ1-6; 7 positions agree with TRBD1. V lost 2 bases and J lost 10; bases outside the gene matches: 8. This CDR3 has 15 residues. Germline V CDR1 and CDR2: MDHEN, SYDVKM. Here the CDR3 reads CASSLEGAIPSPLHF. The CDR3 DNA is TGTGCCAGCAGTTTAGAGGGGGCCATCCCCTCACCCCTCCACTTT.

The chain couples TRBV28 to TRBJ2-1, with 7 bases lining up with TRBD1. The CDR3 is 14 amino acids. The V segment lost 5 bases and the J segment 3 bases; nucleotides outside the gene matches: 4. Germline CDR1 MDHEN, CDR2 SYDVKM. The CDR3 region is CASSQTGYYNEQFF. The CDR3 DNA sequence: TGTGCCAGCAGTCAGACAGGGTACTACAATGAGCAGTTCTTC.

This clone was seen more than once but under ten times. The CDR3 sequence: CASSSTKLAGNTGELFF. CDR3 DNA: TGTGCCAGCAGCTCGACTAAACTAGCGGGGAACACCGGGGAGCTGTTTTTT. V gene TRBV7-3 combines with J gene TRBJ2-2; 9 bases line up with TRBD2. CDR1 SGHTA and CDR2 FQGTGA come from the germline V gene. This CDR3 contains 17 residues. The V segment lost 4 bases and the J segment 1 base; nucleotides outside the gene matches: 7.

V usage is TRBV28 and J usage is TRBJ2-7; no definite D call. Per the germline V gene, CDR1 is MDHEN and CDR2 is SYDVKM. The V and J ends lost 11 bases and 1 base respectively, with 9 bases between them. The CDR3 totals 11 residues. The CDR3 region has the DNA TGTGCCCATACAAATTCCTACGAGCAGTACTTC. Its protein product is CAHTNSYEQYF.

The chain has TRBV6-5 and TRBJ1-2; tentative D call: TRBD1 (5 bases). Between the trimmed V and J ends, which lost 6 bases and 6 bases, there was a span of 14 bases. The germline gives CDR1 MNHEY, CDR2 SVGAGI. This CDR3 has 13 residues. The DNA for the CDR3 is TGTGCCAGCAGGGGCGGACACGCGGATGGCTACACCTTC. Translation gives CASRGGHADGYTF.

V and J are TRBV4-1 and TRBJ2-5, with TRBD1 identical over 9 bases. The V segment lost 2 bases and the J segment 5 bases; nucleotides outside the gene matches: 9. This CDR3 contains 16 residues. In germline, CDR1 is MGHRA, CDR2 YSYEKL. The CDR3 nucleotides are TGCGCCAGCAGCCAAAAGGAAACAGGGGGCTGGGAGACCCAGTACTTC. Amino acid sequence: CASSQKETGGWETQYF.

The rearrangement joins TRBV7-2 to TRBJ2-7, with a tentative D call TRBD2 (5 bases). This CDR3 is built from 15 residues. The germline V gene has CDR1 SGHTA and CDR2 FQGNSA. Trimming pared 5 bases from V and 1 base from J, leaving 15 bases between. CDR3 sequence: CASSGHGILSYEQYF. The CDR3 bases are TGTGCCAGCAGCGGCCACGGGATCCTTTCCTACGAGCAGTACTTC. The complete variable domain, with remaining parts taken from reference TRBV7-2 and TRBJ2-7, reads GAGVSQSPSNKVTEKGKDVELRCDPISGHTALYWYRQSLGQGLEFLIYFQGNSAPDKSGLPSDRFSAERTGGSVSTLTIQRTQQEDSAVYLCASSGHGILSYEQYFGPGTRLTVT.

The chain has TRBV20-1 and TRBJ2-5; D is perhaps TRBD1 (6 bases). CDR3 length: 14 residues. From germline, CDR1 is DFQATT and CDR2 SNEGSKA (reference sequence). V was cut by 6 bases and J by 2 bases, with 16 bases left in between. Here the CDR3 reads CSASLRGPQETQYF. CDR3 in DNA: TGCAGTGCGAGTCTCAGGGGCCCTCAAGAGACCCAGTACTTC.

The chain combines TRBV10-2 with TRBJ2-7, with D hard to call. V shed 2 bases and J shed 2 bases, with 7 bases lying between them. Per the germline V gene, CDR1 is WSHSY and CDR2 is SAAADI. The CDR3 is 13 amino acids. The CDR3 is CASSEGFPYEQYF. Written as DNA, the CDR3 is TGCGCCAGCAGTGAGGGCTTTCCCTACGAGCAGTACTTC.

There are a few counts of this clone. Other nucleotide sequences in the sample specify the same CDR3. The rearrangement links TRBV5-4 to TRBJ2-5; D is possibly TRBD2 (6 bases). The germline V gene has CDR1 SGHNT and CDR2 YYREEE (reference sequence). Trimming stripped 4 bases from V and 1 base from J, with 11 bases between. This CDR3 contains 14 residues. The CDR3 DNA is TGTGCCAGCAGCGCCGGGGGTAGCCAAGAGACCCAGTACTTC. Translation: CASSAGGSQETQYF.

The chain is built from TRBV28 and TRBJ1-2, with D maybe TRBD1 (5 bases). The CDR3 has 14 amino acids. V dropped 8 bases and J dropped 8 bases, with 21 bases sitting between them. Per the germline V gene, CDR1 is MDHEN and CDR2 is SYDVKM. The CDR3 sequence: CASDPSGAPEGYTF. As DNA, the CDR3 is TGTGCCAGCGATCCTTCTGGGGCCCCTGAGGGCTACACCTTC.

The chain couples TRBV1 to TRBJ2-2; TRBD2, the table's D call, was not compared with the DNA. TRBV1 is annotated as a pseudogene. The CDR3 spans 18 residues. The CDR3 is CTSSLHRVAGELPGELFF. The CDR3 nucleotides read TGCACCAGCAGCCTTCACCGCGTAGCGGGGGAACTCCCCGGGGAGCTGTTTTTT.

In its sample, this clone was seen once. V usage is TRBV20-1 and J usage is TRBJ2-7; 9 positions agree with TRBD2. The CDR3 runs to 13 residues. The J segment lost 2 bases and the V segment lost 3 bases, leaving 2 bases of the junction unmatched. Looked up from germline, CDR1 is DFQATT and CDR2 is SNEGSKA (reference sequence). In nucleotides, the CDR3 is TGCAGTGCTAGTCGACTAGCGGCCTACGAGCAGTACTTC. This sequence encodes CSASRLAAYEQYF.

The rearrangement joins TRBV10-3 to TRBJ1-3; D uncertain. Germline V gene data show CDR1 as ENHRY and CDR2 as SYGVKD. The CDR3 is 13 amino acids. Trimming pared 7 bases from V and 4 bases from J, leaving 11 bases between. In DNA, the CDR3 is TGTGCCATCAAAGAGGGAGACGGAAACACCATATATTTT. This codes for CAIKEGDGNTIYF.

This clone came up once. The V call is TRBV5-6, the J call TRBJ2-4, with a tentative D call TRBD2 (6 bases). CDR1 is SGHDT, CDR2 YYEEEE, per germline. V lost 2 bases and J 8 bases, leaving 11 bases between the germline ends. The CDR3 spans 13 residues. Written as DNA, the CDR3 is TGTGCCAGCAGCTTTTGGGGAGGCGACATTCAGTACTTC. Translation: CASSFWGGDIQYF.

The V call is TRBV27, the J call TRBJ1-1; perhaps TRBD1 as D (6 bases). The CDR3 length is 16 residues. V was pared by 0 bases and J by 3 bases, with 14 bases between. Germline V gene lookup returns CDR1 MNHEY and CDR2 SMNVEV (reference sequence). CDR3 DNA sequence: TGTGCCAGCAGTTTATCCTTTGACAGGCTTGACACTGAAGCTTTCTTT. The encoded protein is CASSLSFDRLDTEAFF.